The 14 T cell receptor delta chains below all came from one sample that was sequenced in a study of Vδ1+ human thymocytes. The study's findings and limits: Thymic TRG and TRD repertoires appeared highly polyclonal, with Gaussian CDR3 length distributions.

For these receptors, no antigen is known. Sequences come from RNA converted to cDNA by reverse transcription. The CDR3 regions were amplified by multiplex PCR from V-gene primers to a constant-region primer. TCRdb fed the multiplex PCR reads to CATT. The table lists under 25,000 delta-chain clones, 25% to 35% of them singletons. Sequenced material: Vdelta1+ gamma-delta thymocytes from the thymus. Subset meaning: FACS-sorted CD3+ TCRalphabeta- TCRVdelta1+ TCRVdelta2- thymocytes. These receptors were collected from a boy under two years old who had congenital heart surgery.

The rearrangement links TRDV1 to TRDJ1; 7 bases align to TRDD3. The CDR3 has 15 amino acids. Trimming removed 5 bases from V and 7 bases from J; junction bases left unmatched: 13. Per germline, CDR1 TSWWSYY and CDR2 QGS. CDR3 coding DNA: TGTGCTCTTGGGTCGCTTGGGGGGGGATGTTTTAAACTCATCTTT. Protein product: CALGSLGGGCFKLIF.

The V and J genes are TRDV1 and TRDJ1; TRDD3 agrees at 7 bases. The junction had 21 bases not matched to a gene; V was cut back by 0 bases and J by 8 bases. This CDR3 comprises 19 residues. The germline V gene encodes CDR1 TSWWSYY and CDR2 QGS. CDR3 sequence (DNA): TGTGCTCTTGGGGAACTGGTGCACTACCAGGGATTTGGGGGAGGGAAACTCATCTTT. It is translated as CALGELVHYQGFGGGKLIF.

This chain connects TRDV1 to TRDJ1; 8 positions agree with TRDD3. Trimming at V came to 5 bases and at J to 0 bases, leaving 32 bases not matched to a gene. This CDR3 contains 24 residues. Germline CDR1 is TSWWSYY and CDR2 is QGS. CDR3 coding DNA: TGTGCTCTTGGGAGAGCTGAGGCTCCTCTCTACCGGGGGATAATCGGGCGGGACACCGATAAACTCATCTTT. This translates into CALGRAEAPLYRGIIGRDTDKLIF.

On this clone: Possible read error: a much larger clone is one base away. J is TRDJ1 and V is TRDV1, with D possibly being TRDD3 (6 bases). Trimming left V 4 bases short and J 0 bases short, with 45 bases between. The CDR3 is 26 amino acids. Germline CDR1 is TSWWSYY and CDR2 is QGS. CDR3 region: CALGVGPTLRRVSDWVIFPYTDKLIF. The CDR3 DNA is TGTGCTCTTGGGGTCGGACCCACCCTACGTAGAGTTAGTGACTGGGTGATATTCCCTTACACCGATAAACTCATCTTT.

In regard to this clone: A single base separates this from a much larger clone, so it may be a read error. The chain carries TRDV1 and TRDJ1; D might be TRDD3 (5 bases). The germline gives CDR1 TSWWSYY, CDR2 QGS. The CDR3 contains 15 residues. In nucleotides, the CDR3 is TGTGCTCGTGGGGAACTTCGCCCTCGTGGCGATAAACTCATCTTT. Its translation: CARGELRPRGDKLIF.

This clone was seen a few times. The chain combines TRDV1 with TRDJ1, with TRDD2 matching 7 bases. Germline V gene lookup returns CDR1 TSWWSYY and CDR2 QGS. V shed 3 bases, J shed 1 base, and the junction held 14 bases outside the gene matches. The CDR3 runs 18 residues. CDR3 in DNA: TGTGCTCTTGGGGATTCGGCCTTCCTCCGGATAGTCACCGATAAACTCATCTTT. This gives the protein CALGDSAFLRIVTDKLIF.

In this sample, this clone turned up a few times. The chain couples TRDV1 to TRDJ1; 8 nucleotides line up with TRDD3. Unmatched junction bases numbered 43, after V lost 5 bases and J lost 2 bases. The germline gives CDR1 TSWWSYY, CDR2 QGS. This CDR3 contains 27 residues. The CDR3 bases are TGTGCTCTTGGGTCAGAAACCTTCGAGCGGCTATCTTTACTGGGGGGTATCGGGCGAAGGGTAACCGATAAACTCATCTTT. It translates to CALGSETFERLSLLGGIGRRVTDKLIF.

The gene calls are TRDV1 and TRDJ1; D ambiguous. V was cut by 1 base and J by 8 bases, with 17 bases left in between. This CDR3 is 15 amino acids long. In germline, CDR1 is TSWWSYY, CDR2 QGS. In DNA form, the CDR3 reads TGTGCTCTTGGGGAACAAGTAGGACTAACAAGCAAACTCATCTTT. Translated, it gives CALGEQVGLTSKLIF.

V is TRDV1 and J is TRDJ1, with TRDD3 matching over 8 bases. CDR3 length equals 21 residues. CDR1 and CDR2 (germline): TSWWSYY, QGS. V lost 3 bases and J lost 5; bases outside the gene matches: 26. CDR3 residues: CALGDLVLPPRTGGAWDKLIF. The DNA for the CDR3 is TGTGCTCTTGGGGACCTAGTACTTCCACCCCGTACTGGGGGGGCCTGGGATAAACTCATCTTT.

This clone was picked up one time. This sequence joins TRDV1 and TRDJ1; 7 nucleotides match TRDD3. The germline V gene encodes CDR1 TSWWSYY and CDR2 QGS. The CDR3 totals 18 residues. The V and J ends lost 2 bases and 1 base, in that order; junction bases with no gene match: 13. The CDR3: CALGEGVVLGTVTDKLIF. CDR3 nucleotides: TGTGCTCTTGGGGAAGGGGTTGTACTGGGGACCGTCACCGATAAACTCATCTTT.

This clone has only a few counts. The chain uses TRDV1 and TRDJ1; 8 nucleotides line up with TRDD2. Germline-derived CDR1 and CDR2 are TSWWSYY and QGS. The CDR3 sequence is 16 residues long. V was clipped by 1 base and J by 4 bases; unmatched bases: 8. CDR3: CALGEPGPPSYDKLIF. Written as DNA, the CDR3 is TGTGCTCTTGGGGAACCCGGCCCACCTTCCTACGATAAACTCATCTTT.

By share, this clone ranks as medium-sized (0.01 to 0.1%). The chain uses TRDV1 and TRDJ1; D is uncertain. Germline-derived CDR1 and CDR2 are TSWWSYY and QGS. The ends were cut back, 2 bases at V and 1 base at J, with 11 bases in the middle. This CDR3 region has 15 residues. The CDR3 here is CALGESGCGTDKLIF. In DNA, the CDR3 is TGTGCTCTTGGGGAATCCGGATGCGGCACCGATAAACTCATCTTT.

The rearrangement uses TRDV1 and TRDJ1; TRDD3 is a possible D gene (5 bases). Germline CDR1 and CDR2: TSWWSYY and QGS. CDR3 length: 18 residues. The V and J ends lost 3 bases and 0 bases respectively, with 20 bases between them. CDR3 DNA: TGTGCTCTTGGGGAGGGGGCACTTGCCCAACTATACACCGATAAACTCATCTTT. Translated: CALGEGALAQLYTDKLIF.

This clone was detected many times. The chain combines TRDV1 with TRDJ1; TRDD3 might be the D (10 bases). This CDR3 is built from 21 residues. With 4 bases removed from V and 4 bases from J, the gap between germline ends came to 34 bases. The germline CDR1 and CDR2 sequences are TSWWSYY and QGS. CDR3 DNA: TGTGCTCTTGGGGTCCCGCCTTCCTACGGTGGGGGATACTCAGATATCGATAAACTCATCTTT. This translates into CALGVPPSYGGGYSDIDKLIF.